The 27 T cell receptor beta chains below all came from one sample that was sequenced in a study of blood T cell repertoires in COVID-19. The method was immunoSEQ multiplex PCR; TCRdb's version includes in-frame clones alone and lacks a portion of them. Of fewer than 250,000 clones in the sample, just under 85% are singletons; the top ten hold around 6.4%. Input material: peripheral blood. These receptor sequences come from a woman in her sixties with active or convalescent COVID-19.

This clone appeared a few times. The chain uses TRBV11-2 and TRBJ2-1; tentative D call: TRBD1 (6 bases). The V end was cut by 2 bases, the J end by 9 bases, with 20 bases between. There are 16 residues in the CDR3. CDR1 is SGHAT, CDR2 FQNNGV, per germline. CDR3 loop: CASSLLASGVGSEQFF. The CDR3 DNA reads TGTGCCAGCAGCTTATTGGCGTCAGGGGTAGGGAGTGAGCAGTTCTTC.

The chain uses TRBV19 and TRBJ1-2; possibly TRBD1 for D (5 bases). The germline V and J ends were trimmed by 5 bases and 2 bases, with 15 bases remaining between them. Germline V gene lookup returns CDR1 LNHDA and CDR2 SQIVND (reference sequence). The CDR3 sequence is 15 residues long. The CDR3 here is CASSDKGVTNYGYTF. The CDR3 nucleotides are TGTGCCAGTAGTGACAAAGGGGTAACGAACTATGGCTACACCTTC.

This clone was observed once. This rearrangement joins TRBV4-2 to TRBJ2-2, with 12 bases fitting TRBD2. The CDR3 consists of 16 residues. Germline V gene sequence: CDR1 LGHNA, CDR2 YNFKEQ. Trimming cost V 5 bases and J 5 bases; bases outside gene matches: 6. CDR3 coding DNA: TGTGCCAGCAGCGCCGGGACTAGCGGGCGAACCGGGGAGCTGTTTTTT. This gives the protein CASSAGTSGRTGELFF.

The CDR3 bases are TGTGCCAGCAGCTTGGGATGGGGGGGTTTGGGCTACACCTTC. Translation: CASSLGWGGLGYTF. The chain recombines TRBV5-4 with TRBJ1-2; perhaps TRBD1 as D (5 bases). Per germline, CDR1 SGHNT and CDR2 YYREEE (reference sequence). This CDR3 contains 14 residues. Trimming left V 0 bases short and J 8 bases short, with 14 bases between.

The rearrangement links TRBV18 to TRBJ1-3, with 9 bases aligning to TRBD1. CDR3 length equals 16 residues. Germline CDR1 and CDR2: KGHSH and LQKENI. The ends lost 6 bases at V and 4 bases at J; junction bases unmatched: 10. The CDR3 DNA reads as TGTGCCAGCTCTCAGGGGACAGGGTCTTCAGGAAACACCATATATTTT. Its translation is CASSQGTGSSGNTIYF.

This clone was recorded once. This chain links TRBV6-6 with TRBJ2-1; D may be TRBD1 (6 bases). The ends were cut back, 2 bases at V and 12 bases at J, with 20 bases in the middle. This CDR3 comprises 15 residues. CDR1 and CDR2 from the germline V gene are MNHNY and SVGAGI (reference sequence). The CDR3 sequence: CASSYGSGASLGQFF. The CDR3, as DNA: TGTGCCAGCAGTTACGGTTCAGGGGCCTCTCTCGGGCAGTTCTTC.

V is TRBV2 and J is TRBJ1-5; D unclear. V was shortened by 7 bases and J by 10 bases, with 14 bases between the two germline ends. The CDR3 totals 12 residues. Germline V lookup: CDR1 SNHLY, CDR2 FYNNEI. The CDR3 coding sequence is TGTGCCAGCAAGGAAGCCCTAGGACCCCAGCATTTT. As protein: CASKEALGPQHF.

This chain uses TRBV5-1 with TRBJ2-1; D possibly corresponds to TRBD2 (5 bases). V lost 1 base to trimming and J lost 8 bases, with 10 bases between them. The germline V gene encodes CDR1 SGHRS and CDR2 YFSETQ. This CDR3 has 13 residues. The CDR3 loop is CASSLPSSDEQFF. In nucleotides, the CDR3 is TGCGCCAGCAGCTTGCCAAGTAGCGATGAGCAGTTCTTC. The variable domain in full, completed from reference TRBV5-1 and TRBJ2-1, reads KAGVTQTPRYLIKTRGQQVTLSCSPISGHRSVSWYQQTPGQGLQFLFEYFSETQRNKGNFPGRFSGRQFSNSRSEMNVSTLELGDSALYLCASSLPSSDEQFFGPGTRLTVL.

This chain connects TRBV28 to TRBJ1-4; a weak D match, TRBD1 (5 bases). V gave up 2 bases and J gave up 4 bases, with 20 bases separating them. CDR3 length: 18 amino acids. Germline CDR1 and CDR2: MDHEN and SYDVKM. The DNA of the CDR3 is TGTGCCAGCAGTTTACCCCAGTGGGCAGGGCCTGTTAATGAAAAACTGTTTTTT. Translation gives CASSLPQWAGPVNEKLFF.

The V and J genes are TRBV2 and TRBJ1-1; D is perhaps TRBD1 (5 bases). The CDR3 spans 14 residues. V shed 3 bases and J shed 4 bases, with 12 bases lying between them. Germline-derived CDR1 and CDR2 are SNHLY and FYNNEI. In DNA form, the CDR3 reads TGTGCCAGCAGTGACTTTGTAGGGGTCACTGAAGCTTTCTTT. Its translation is CASSDFVGVTEAFF.

The chain links TRBV27 to TRBJ2-2; the match to TRBD1 covers 8 bases. Per germline, CDR1 MNHEY and CDR2 SMNVEV (reference sequence). Trimming took 6 bases from V and 4 from J; bases not matched to a gene: 13. CDR3 length equals 17 residues. The CDR3 protein is CASSPGVTGVFTGELFF. The CDR3 DNA follows: TGTGCCAGCAGCCCAGGGGTGACAGGGGTGTTCACCGGGGAGCTGTTTTTT.

The chain's CDR3 is CASSILGGSQPQHF. The CDR3 DNA reads TGTGCCAGTAGTATCTTAGGGGGCAGTCAGCCCCAGCATTTT. The chain employs TRBV19 and TRBJ1-5; 7 positions match TRBD1. Germline CDR1 LNHDA, CDR2 SQIVND (reference sequence). The J segment lost 6 bases and the V segment lost 3 bases, leaving 5 bases of the junction unmatched. This CDR3 is 14 amino acids long.

The chain uses TRBV19 and TRBJ2-2; 7 nucleotides match TRBD2. With 8 bases clipped from V and 6 bases from J, the junction kept 9 bases outside the gene matches. Germline CDR1 reads LNHDA; CDR2 reads SQIVND (reference sequence). This CDR3 has 14 residues. CDR3 loop: CASQSSGKSGELFF. As DNA, the CDR3 is TGTGCCAGTCAGTCCAGCGGGAAATCCGGGGAGCTGTTTTTT.

The genes are TRBV7-9 and TRBJ2-5; TRBD2 agrees at 7 bases. The junction had 10 bases not matched to a gene; V was cut back by 5 bases and J by 4 bases. This CDR3 is built from 15 residues. CDR1 SEHNR and CDR2 FQNEAQ come from the germline V gene (reference sequence). The CDR3 loop reads CASSPPGGGTETQYF. Written as DNA, the CDR3 is TGTGCCAGCAGCCCCCCCGGGGGAGGGACAGAGACCCAGTACTTC.

The chain couples TRBV29-1 to TRBJ1-1; TRBD1 agrees at 8 bases. Germline V gives CDR1 SQVTM, CDR2 ANQGSEA. The junction had 5 bases not matched to a gene; V was cut back by 4 bases and J by 4 bases. The length of the CDR3 is 13 residues. The CDR3 region has the DNA TGCAGCGTTGTAATTGGACAGGGCACTGAAGCTTTCTTT. This codes for CSVVIGQGTEAFF.

The genes are TRBV28 and TRBJ1-5; D may be TRBD1 (6 bases). This CDR3 comprises 14 residues. Germline V gene lookup returns CDR1 MDHEN and CDR2 SYDVKM. The V end lost 5 bases, the J end lost 6 bases, and 14 bases lay between the germline ends. The CDR3 nucleotides read TGTGCCAGCAGTGCCCCAGGGGAGGGTCAGCCCCAGCATTTT. Encoded protein: CASSAPGEGQPQHF. The full variable domain, with the rest looked up from reference TRBV28 and TRBJ1-5, is DVKVTQSSRYLVKRTGEKVFLECVQDMDHENMFWYRQDPGLGLRLIYFSYDVKMKEKGDIPEGYSVSREKKERFSLILESASTNQTSMYLCASSAPGEGQPQHFGDGTRLSIL.

The chain joins TRBV7-9 to TRBJ2-4, with D perhaps TRBD1 (6 bases). The CDR3 length is 13 residues. Looked up from germline, CDR1 is SEHNR and CDR2 is FQNEAQ (reference sequence). The V end lost 5 bases, the J end lost 7 bases, and 12 bases lay between the germline ends. The CDR3 loop is CASSAPGANIQYF. In DNA, the CDR3 is TGTGCCAGCAGCGCCCCAGGGGCCAACATTCAGTACTTC.

This clone was observed a handful of times. The chain carries TRBV10-3 and TRBJ1-2, with D unclear. The CDR3 is 13 residues long. The germline V gene has CDR1 ENHRY and CDR2 SYGVKD. Trimming shortened V by 0 bases and J by 3 bases, and 5 bases separated the two germline ends. The CDR3 DNA follows: TGTGCCATCAGTGAGTCGGCGGACTATGGCTACACCTTC. Translation: CAISESADYGYTF.

This sequence joins TRBV5-1 and TRBJ1-2; D remains ambiguous. Germline CDR1 reads SGHRS; CDR2 reads YFSETQ. The V gene lost 0 bases and the J gene lost 8 bases, with 14 bases spanning the gap. The CDR3 length is 14 residues. The CDR3 sequence is CASSLGEGSRGYTF. The CDR3 DNA follows: TGCGCCAGCAGCTTGGGTGAGGGAAGTAGGGGCTACACCTTC.

This chain uses TRBV11-2 with TRBJ2-5; the match to TRBD2 covers 8 bases. The CDR3 loop spans 14 amino acids. Trimming cost V 5 bases and J 7 bases; bases outside gene matches: 9. The germline gives CDR1 SGHAT, CDR2 FQNNGV. The CDR3, as DNA: TGTGCCAGCAGCGATATAGCGGGATGGGGGACCCAGTACTTC. Residues: CASSDIAGWGTQYF.

CDR3 loop: CASSEFVGHSYEQYV. CDR3 nucleotide sequence: TGTGCCAGCAGTGAATTCGTAGGACACAGCTACGAGCAGTACGTC. The rearrangement links TRBV2 to TRBJ2-7, with a possible D match to TRBD1 (5 bases). The CDR3 is 15 residues long. Germline V CDR1 and CDR2: SNHLY, FYNNEI. Between the trimmed V and J ends, which lost 2 bases and 3 bases, there was a span of 14 bases.

This clone was seen once. This chain links TRBV11-2 with TRBJ1-1; possible D gene TRBD1, 6 bases. The CDR3 totals 14 residues. The germline gives CDR1 SGHAT, CDR2 FQNNGV. V was clipped by 3 bases and J by 3 bases, with 11 bases between them. CDR3: CASSFRGIDTEAFF. DNA for the CDR3: TGTGCCAGCAGCTTCAGGGGCATTGACACTGAAGCTTTCTTT.

The chain is built from TRBV5-8 and TRBJ2-7, with 10 bases that match TRBD1. The CDR3 extends over 13 amino acids. Germline assignment: CDR1 SGHTS and CDR2 YDEGEE. With 7 bases clipped from V and 6 bases from J, the junction kept 7 bases outside the gene matches. The CDR3 reads CASDGTGAGEQYF. DNA for the CDR3: TGTGCCAGCGATGGGACAGGGGCCGGCGAGCAGTACTTC.

This clone came up a few times. One end of the junction fails to match germline, which may point to a read error. The V call is TRBV7-7, the J call TRBJ2-5; D unresolved. The CDR3 spans 13 residues. Germline loops: CDR1 SSHAT, CDR2 FNYEAQ (reference sequence). The CDR3 nucleotides are TGTGCTAGCAGCCCCCAGGACCAAGAGACCCAGTACTTC. Amino acid sequence: CASSPQDQETQYF.

A remark on this clone: The junction does not match germline at one end; this may be a read error. The chain uses TRBV18 and TRBJ2-6; D is undetermined. Germline V gene lookup returns CDR1 KGHSH and CDR2 LQKENI. This CDR3 is built from 15 residues. The CDR3 loop reads CAGSPQLSGANVLTF. The DNA of the CDR3 is TGTGCCGGCTCACCACAGCTCTCTGGGGCCAACGTCCTGACTTTC.

CDR3 sequence: CASSPGLAPNTGELFF. Written as DNA, the CDR3 is TGTGCCAGCAGCCCGGGACTAGCGCCGAACACCGGGGAGCTGTTTTTT. The V call is TRBV7-2, the J call TRBJ2-2, with TRBD2 identical over 10 bases. Germline V CDR1 and CDR2: SGHTA, FQGNSA. There are 16 residues in the CDR3. V lost 5 bases, J lost 0 bases, and 3 bases stayed unmatched.

The chain combines TRBV6-1 with TRBJ2-5; tentatively, D is TRBD1 (7 bases). Germline-derived CDR1 and CDR2 are MNHNS and SASEGT. The CDR3 has 13 amino acids. With 1 base removed from V and 9 bases from J, the gap between germline ends came to 12 bases. The CDR3 bases are TGTGCCAGCAGTGAAGAGGACAGGAGGGCCCAGTACTTC. It yields the protein CASSEEDRRAQYF.